The 14 T cell receptor beta chains listed next were all sequenced from one sample in a study of blood T cell repertoires in COVID-19. TCRdb's table, derived via immunoSEQ multiplex PCR, lists solely in-frame clones and lacks some. This table holds about 400,000 clones, around nine tenths found once. The sequenced material came from peripheral blood. The receptors were sampled from a woman aged 60-75 years with COVID-19, enrolled during active disease.

This clone was seen more than once but under ten times. The chain uses TRBV9 and TRBJ1-2; a possible D gene is TRBD1 (5 bases). The CDR3 has 15 residues. V was clipped by 4 bases and J by 3 bases, with 16 bases between them. The germline CDR1 and CDR2 sequences are SGDLS and YYNGEE. The CDR3 spells CASSTYPGLDYGYTF. The CDR3 DNA sequence: TGTGCCAGCAGCACCTACCCAGGGTTGGACTATGGCTACACCTTC.

CDR3 residues: CASSLSGTSRQETQYF. CDR3 coding DNA: TGTGCCAGCAGCCTGTCCGGGACAAGCCGACAAGAGACCCAGTACTTC. The chain is built from TRBV7-3 and TRBJ2-5; possible D gene TRBD1, 6 bases. V gave up 5 bases and J gave up 2 bases, with 18 bases separating them. Germline V gene sequence: CDR1 SGHTA, CDR2 FQGTGA. The CDR3 contains 16 residues.

This sequence joins TRBV27 and TRBJ2-2, with 8 bases that match TRBD2. The germline CDR1 and CDR2 sequences are MNHEY and SMNVEV (reference sequence). The V segment lost 3 bases and the J segment 0 bases; nucleotides outside the gene matches: 15. The CDR3 covers 20 residues. The CDR3 nucleotides read TGTGCCAGCAGTTTTCGGGGGGGCCCCCAGACCACCACGAACACCGGGGAGCTGTTTTTT. This gives the protein CASSFRGGPQTTTNTGELFF.

The chain has TRBV6-2 or TRBV6-3 and TRBJ2-3; 7 bases match TRBD1. CDR1 MNHEY and CDR2 SVGEGT come from the germline V gene. V was clipped by 6 bases and J by 2 bases; unmatched bases: 11. There are 16 residues in the CDR3. The CDR3 is CASSQGVAGVTDTQYF. The CDR3 DNA follows: TGTGCCAGCAGCCAGGGGGTCGCGGGTGTCACAGATACGCAGTATTTT.

This chain connects TRBV24-1 to TRBJ2-3, with 9 nucleotides matching TRBD2. J was trimmed by 3 bases and V by 3 bases; bases with no gene match: 6. The CDR3 covers 16 residues. CDR1 and CDR2 (germline): KGHDR, SFDVKD. The CDR3 region is CATSDPRGGRTDTQYF. DNA for the CDR3: TGTGCCACCAGTGATCCGCGGGGGGGCCGTACAGATACGCAGTATTTT.

The chain combines TRBV15 with TRBJ1-5; D remains unclear. V lost 1 base and J 3 bases, leaving 10 bases between the germline ends. This CDR3 contains 15 residues. Germline lookup yields CDR1 LNHNV and CDR2 YYDKDF (reference sequence). This CDR3 is CATSRGNSYNQPQHF. The CDR3 coding sequence is TGTGCCACCAGCAGAGGCAACAGCTACAATCAGCCCCAGCATTTT. The full variable domain, with the rest looked up from reference TRBV15 and TRBJ1-5, is DAMVIQNPRYQVTQFGKPVTLSCSQTLNHNVMYWYQQKSSQAPKLLFHYYDKDFNNEADTPDNFQSRRPNTSFCFLDIRSPGLGDTAMYLCATSRGNSYNQPQHFGDGTRLSIL.

In the case of this clone: An end of the junction differs from the germline gene, which may be a read error. The chain recombines TRBV30 with TRBJ2-1; D is uncertain. The CDR3 loop spans 11 amino acids. CDR1 and CDR2 from the germline V gene are GTSNPN and SVGIG (reference sequence). CDR3 protein: CAWSVYSEQFF. CDR3 DNA sequence: TGTGCCTGGAGTGTTTACAGTGAGCAGTTCTTC.

A few counts support this clone. The chain carries TRBV25-1 and TRBJ2-3; D remains ambiguous. V was clipped by 9 bases and J by 2 bases, with 9 bases between them. Germline CDR1 and CDR2: MGHDK and SYGVNS. This CDR3 has 12 amino acids. The CDR3 protein is CASAKDTDTQYF. The CDR3, as DNA: TGTGCCAGTGCGAAAGACACAGATACGCAGTATTTT.

The chain carries TRBV30 and TRBJ1-2; perhaps TRBD1 as D (5 bases). Trimming took 3 bases from V and 4 from J, leaving 12 bases between them. The CDR3 is made up of 13 amino acids. Germline V gene sequence: CDR1 GTSNPN, CDR2 SVGIG (reference sequence). CDR3 residues: CAWRQGRRYGYTF. The CDR3 DNA is TGTGCCTGGAGGCAGGGCAGGCGCTATGGCTACACCTTC.

This chain joins TRBV7-9 and TRBJ1-2, with TRBD1 as a possible D gene (6 bases). The V end lost 5 bases, the J end lost 8 bases, and 15 bases lay between the germline ends. CDR1 is SEHNR and CDR2 is FQNEAQ in the germline V gene (reference sequence). The CDR3 sequence is 13 residues long. The CDR3: CASSPRGGEGYTF. The CDR3 bases are TGTGCCAGCAGCCCGCGGGGGGGCGAAGGCTACACCTTC. The full variable domain, its missing parts supplied by reference TRBV7-9 and TRBJ1-2, is DTGVSQNPRHKITKRGQNVTFRCDPISEHNRLYWYRQTLGQGPEFLTYFQNEAQLEKSRLLSDRFSAERPKGSFSTLEIQRTEQGDSAMYLCASSPRGGEGYTFGSGTRLTVV.

The chain carries TRBV4-1 and TRBJ1-1; D is possibly TRBD1 (6 bases). V was trimmed by 5 bases and J by 7 bases, leaving 23 bases between them. Germline V lookup: CDR1 MGHRA, CDR2 YSYEKL. The CDR3 is 16 amino acids. CDR3 in amino acids: CASSRNHRDQGGEAFF. CDR3 coding DNA: TGCGCCAGCAGCAGAAACCACAGGGATCAGGGCGGTGAAGCTTTCTTT.

The chain employs TRBV9 and TRBJ2-2; D gene ambiguous. The CDR3 is 14 residues long. The ends were cut back, 1 base at V and 5 bases at J, with 9 bases in the middle. CDR1 and CDR2 (germline): SGDLS, YYNGEE. The CDR3 region is CASSVSLNTGELFF. CDR3 coding DNA: TGTGCCAGCAGCGTATCCCTAAATACCGGGGAGCTGTTTTTT.

There are a few counts of this clone. V and J are TRBV3-1 (or the pseudogene TRBV3-2) and TRBJ1-2, with D perhaps matching TRBD1 (5 bases). The CDR3 is 13 residues long. Germline-derived CDR1 and CDR2 are LGHDT and YNNKEL (reference sequence). V lost 1 base to trimming and J lost 4 bases, with 7 bases between them. The CDR3 coding sequence is TGTGCCAGCAGCCAAGGCCAGGGCTATGGCTACACCTTC. The encoded protein is CASSQGQGYGYTF.

The chain uses TRBV12-5 and TRBJ1-2; maybe TRBD1 (6 bases). The CDR3 is 18 amino acids. CDR1 is LGHNT, CDR2 FRNRAP, per germline. Trimming stripped 3 bases from V and 2 bases from J, with 22 bases between. CDR3 nucleotides: TGTGCTAGTGGTTTCCCGAGACAGTGGGGGGGCGGAAACTATGGCTACACCTTC. Its protein product is CASGFPRQWGGGNYGYTF.